A single sample gave rise to the 16 T cell receptor beta chains below, sequenced in a study of blood T cells in healthy people across ages. With a J-beta primer mix and a sample-barcoded 5' primer, a second PCR ran roughly 6 to 11 cycles. From the 5' RACE reads, TCRdb called clonotypes with MiXCR, one entry per CDR3 protein. The sample contains some 1,800,000 distinct CDR3 sequences, about 39% of which appear only once. Sequenced sample: blood. The receptor set was obtained from a human donor in good health.

A single count supports this clonotype. Here the CDR3 DNA reads TGTGCCAGCAGCCACCAGGGGTCTGCTAACTATGGCTACACCTTC. Protein product: CASSHQGSANYGYTF. The genes are TRBV16 and TRBJ1-2; maybe TRBD1 (6 bases). This CDR3 is 15 amino acids long. The V gene's germline CDR1 is KGHSY and CDR2 FQNENV. V lost 3 bases to trimming and J lost 0 bases, with 11 bases between them.

This chain links TRBV7-2 with TRBJ2-3; perhaps TRBD2 as D (5 bases). The CDR3 is 16 amino acids. Trimming shortened V by 1 base and J by 3 bases, and 14 bases separated the two germline ends. Germline V CDR1 and CDR2: SGHTA, FQGNSA. The CDR3 nucleotides are TGTGCCAGCAGCTTAGAGCCCGGGCGGGCAACAGATACGCAGTATTTT. It is translated as CASSLEPGRATDTQYF. Full variable domain (rest looked up from reference TRBV7-2 and TRBJ2-3): GAGVSQSPSNKVTEKGKDVELRCDPISGHTALYWYRQSLGQGLEFLIYFQGNSAPDKSGLPSDRFSAERTGGSVSTLTIQRTQQEDSAVYLCASSLEPGRATDTQYFGPGTRLTVL.

The rearrangement joins TRBV5-1 to TRBJ2-1; 8 bases fit TRBD2. Germline V gene data show CDR1 as SGHRS and CDR2 as YFSETQ. The CDR3 runs 15 residues. With V trimmed by 3 bases and J by 2 bases, 4 bases remained unmatched. In DNA form, the CDR3 reads TGCGCCAGCAGCTCGAACGGGGGGGCCTACAATGAGCAGTTCTTC. It specifies CASSSNGGAYNEQFF.

This clonotype was seen many times. The rearrangement links TRBV6-5 to TRBJ2-6; D uncertain. Germline CDR1 and CDR2: MNHEY and SVGAGI. The CDR3 extends over 12 amino acids. Trimming removed 6 bases from V and 2 bases from J, with 2 bases in between. The CDR3, as DNA: TGTGCCAGCAGGACTGGGGCCAACGTCCTGACTTTC. Translation gives CASRTGANVLTF.

The chain uses TRBV5-7 and TRBJ2-7; either TRBD1 or TRBD2 may fit D (5 bases each). TRBV5-7 is an ORF for which the function is uncertain. The CDR3 length is 13 residues. Trimming left V 10 bases short and J 0 bases short, with 14 bases between. The CDR3 DNA sequence: TGTGCCCAGGGACGCCTCAGCTCCTACGAGCAGTACTTC. Its protein product is CAQGRLSSYEQYF.

This clonotype was seen more than once but under ten times. The rearrangement joins TRBV7-2 to TRBJ1-2; TRBD1 matches at 7 bases. The CDR3 runs to 15 residues. Germline-derived CDR1 and CDR2 are SGHTA and FQGNSA. V shed 5 bases, J shed 2 bases, and the junction held 8 bases outside the gene matches. Written as DNA, the CDR3 is TGTGCCAGCAGCCCTCGGACAGGTCCCAACTATGGCTACACCTTC. It encodes CASSPRTGPNYGYTF.

This chain links TRBV15 with TRBJ2-5, with a weak D call TRBD2 (6 bases). The CDR3 covers 17 residues. The ends were cut back, 0 bases at V and 5 bases at J, with 19 bases in the middle. Germline loops: CDR1 LNHNV, CDR2 YYDKDF (reference sequence). The CDR3 sequence is CATSRDISRPGGETQYF. The DNA of the CDR3 is TGTGCCACCAGCAGAGATATATCACGGCCTGGGGGGGAGACCCAGTACTTC.

The V and J genes are TRBV20-1 and TRBJ2-3; 11 bases match TRBD2. CDR1 DFQATT and CDR2 SNEGSKA come from the germline V gene (reference sequence). J was trimmed by 6 bases and V by 2 bases; bases with no gene match: 10. The CDR3 loop spans 16 amino acids. The CDR3 protein is CSARPKGLAATDTQYF. CDR3 nucleotides: TGCAGTGCTAGACCCAAGGGACTAGCGGCCACTGATACGCAGTATTTT.

This chain links TRBV4-1 with TRBJ2-1; 9 bases map to TRBD2. V was clipped by 5 bases and J by 5 bases; unmatched bases: 7. The CDR3 consists of 15 residues. Germline CDR1 is MGHRA and CDR2 is YSYEKL. This CDR3 is CASSAGLALNNEQFF. In DNA, the CDR3 is TGCGCCAGCAGCGCGGGACTAGCCCTTAACAATGAGCAGTTCTTC.

V gene TRBV10-3 combines with J gene TRBJ2-7, with D perhaps TRBD1 (5 bases). V was trimmed by 0 bases and J by 3 bases, leaving 12 bases between them. CDR1 ENHRY and CDR2 SYGVKD come from the germline V gene. The CDR3 extends over 15 amino acids. The CDR3: CAISESGDDFYEQYF. The CDR3 DNA follows: TGTGCCATCAGTGAGTCAGGGGATGACTTCTACGAGCAGTACTTC.

This clonotype was seen a few times. The CDR3 sequence is CASSSLGWEQFF. CDR3 in DNA: TGTGCCAGCAGCTCGCTAGGTTGGGAGCAGTTCTTC. The rearrangement joins TRBV5-6 to TRBJ2-1; no definite D call. Germline V gene data show CDR1 as SGHDT and CDR2 as YYEEEE. The CDR3 sequence is 12 residues long. V lost 3 bases and J 10 bases, leaving 11 bases between the germline ends.

V usage is TRBV29-1 and J usage is TRBJ1-3; 8 positions agree with TRBD1. Germline V CDR1 and CDR2: SQVTM, ANQGSEA. The CDR3 covers 14 residues. With V trimmed by 7 bases and J by 3 bases, 8 bases remained unmatched. CDR3 coding DNA: TGCAGCGCCGGGGTGACAGGGGATGGAAACACCATATATTTT. It yields the protein CSAGVTGDGNTIYF.

The rearrangement joins TRBV27 to TRBJ1-1; D is unclear. Per the germline V gene, CDR1 is MNHEY and CDR2 is SMNVEV (reference sequence). Trimming removed 2 bases at V and 1 base at J, with 11 bases between. CDR3 size: 15 residues. CDR3 nucleotides: TGTGCCAGCAGTTTAAATTGGTTGGGGAACACTGAAGCTTTCTTT. Encoded protein: CASSLNWLGNTEAFF.

The V and J genes are TRBV6-5 and TRBJ1-1; D gene uncertain. Trimming pared 5 bases from V and 3 bases from J, leaving 16 bases between. The germline V gene encodes CDR1 MNHEY and CDR2 SVGAGI. The CDR3 runs 15 residues. The DNA for the CDR3 is TGTGCCAGCAGTCCCAGCGGGAAGATGGACACTGAAGCTTTCTTT. Translation: CASSPSGKMDTEAFF.

This chain connects TRBV15 to TRBJ2-7, with D possibly matching TRBD2 (7 bases). This CDR3 comprises 19 residues. Germline assignment: CDR1 LNHNV and CDR2 YYDKDF (reference sequence). V was clipped by 5 bases and J by 1 base, with 27 bases between them. CDR3 bases: TGTGCCACCAGCGGTACACAGGGAGCGGGGACCCGAGGGTCCTACGAGCAGTACTTC. Translation gives CATSGTQGAGTRGSYEQYF. The complete variable domain, with remaining parts taken from reference TRBV15 and TRBJ2-7, reads DAMVIQNPRYQVTQFGKPVTLSCSQTLNHNVMYWYQQKSSQAPKLLFHYYDKDFNNEADTPDNFQSRRPNTSFCFLDIRSPGLGDTAMYLCATSGTQGAGTRGSYEQYFGPGTRLTVT.

This sequence joins TRBV7-3 and TRBJ1-2; 7 bases agree with TRBD1. The J segment lost 6 bases and the V segment lost 6 bases, leaving 13 bases of the junction unmatched. The CDR3 has 15 amino acids. Germline loops: CDR1 SGHTA, CDR2 FQGTGA. The CDR3 spells CASSPGQIGLDGYTF. CDR3 coding DNA: TGTGCCAGCAGTCCGGGACAGATCGGGTTGGATGGCTACACCTTC.